This entry lists 16 T cell receptor beta chains sequenced from one sample in a study of neurological immune-mediated disorders. TCRdb itself ran the 5' RACE reads through MiXCR, one entry per CDR3 protein. The data show roughly 50,000 distinct CDR3 sequences, around 4% seen once. Sequencing used PBMCs. The receptors were gathered from a woman aged 55-69 years with multiple sclerosis.

The chain recombines TRBV12-3 or TRBV12-4 with TRBJ1-5; D is possibly TRBD1 (6 bases). V lost 3 bases and J lost 2, with 14 bases in between. The CDR3 has 16 residues. CDR3 region: CASSLGGGVGNQPQHF. For the CDR3, the DNA is TGTGCCAGCAGTTTGGGGGGCGGGGTGGGCAATCAGCCCCAGCATTTT.

This clonotype was detected ten times or more. V usage is TRBV4-1 and J usage is TRBJ1-1, with D maybe TRBD1 (5 bases). The CDR3 consists of 16 residues. Trimming took off 0 bases at V and 5 bases at J, with 16 bases between the two ends. Germline assignment: CDR1 MGHRA and CDR2 YSYEKL. CDR3 sequence: CASSQETVQGSTEAFF. The DNA for the CDR3 is TGCGCCAGCAGCCAAGAAACGGTGCAGGGAAGTACTGAAGCTTTCTTT.

This clonotype was seen many times. This chain joins TRBV5-1 and TRBJ2-3, with D possibly TRBD2 on 6 matching bases. This CDR3 contains 14 residues. Germline CDR1 SGHRS, CDR2 YFSETQ. V lost 0 bases to trimming and J lost 4 bases, with 9 bases between them. Here the CDR3 reads CASSLGGAADTQYF. The CDR3 DNA reads as TGCGCCAGCAGCTTGGGCGGGGCAGCAGATACGCAGTATTTT.

Many counts were recorded for this clonotype. A read error may account for a junction end that differs from germline. The chain couples TRBV7-6 to TRBJ1-1, with D perhaps TRBD1 (5 bases). Germline V gene lookup returns CDR1 SGHVS and CDR2 FNYEAQ. This CDR3 contains 19 residues. This CDR3 is CASSLGPFSQGRKNTEAFF. The CDR3 DNA reads as TGTGCCAGCAGTTTAGGGCCCTTTTCTCAGGGCCGGAAAAACACTGAAGCTTTCTTT.

This clonotype was detected ten times or more. This sequence joins TRBV3-1 and TRBJ2-1; D call uncertain. The CDR3 consists of 13 residues. V lost 4 bases to trimming and J lost 6 bases, with 10 bases between them. CDR1 and CDR2 (germline): LGHDT, YNNKEL (reference sequence). CDR3 region: CASSPGHFNEQFF. The CDR3 DNA is TGTGCCAGCAGCCCTGGCCACTTCAATGAGCAGTTCTTC.

V gene TRBV25-1 combines with J gene TRBJ1-1, with D possibly being TRBD1 (6 bases). This CDR3 is built from 15 residues. Trimming removed 7 bases from V and 2 bases from J, with 17 bases in between. The germline V gene has CDR1 MGHDK and CDR2 SYGVNS. The CDR3: CASTQGGAPNTEAFF. As DNA, the CDR3 is TGTGCCAGCACTCAAGGGGGGGCTCCCAACACTGAAGCTTTCTTT. Full variable domain (remainder filled in from reference TRBV25-1 and TRBJ1-1): EADIYQTPRYLVIGTGKKITLECSQTMGHDKMYWYQQDPGMELHLIHYSYGVNSTEKGDLSSESTVSRIRTEHFPLTLESARPSHTSQYLCASTQGGAPNTEAFFGQGTRLTVV.

This clonotype has ten or more counts. This chain links TRBV9 with TRBJ2-5; D tentatively reads TRBD1 or TRBD2 (5 bases each). Germline V gene sequence: CDR1 SGDLS, CDR2 YYNGEE. V was pared by 2 bases and J by 3 bases, with 11 bases between. The CDR3 runs 14 residues. The CDR3 loop reads CASSVGTVKETQYF. As DNA, the CDR3 is TGTGCCAGCAGCGTCGGGACCGTAAAAGAGACCCAGTACTTC.

Ten or more counts support this clonotype. The chain employs TRBV15 and TRBJ2-1; TRBD1 matches at 7 bases. Germline V gives CDR1 LNHNV, CDR2 YYDKDF (reference sequence). The CDR3 has 16 amino acids. V gave up 0 bases and J gave up 3 bases; unmatched junction bases: 5. The DNA of the CDR3 is TGTGCCACCAGCAGAGATCTGGCAGGGGGCTACAATGAGCAGTTCTTC. Its translation: CATSRDLAGGYNEQFF.

This clonotype was detected many times. The CDR3 loop is CASSTPGALSEQYF. The DNA of the CDR3 is TGCGCCAGCAGCACCCCGGGGGCGCTTAGCGAGCAGTACTTC. This chain joins TRBV5-1 and TRBJ2-7, with D perhaps assigned TRBD1 or TRBD2 (6 bases each). The germline gives CDR1 SGHRS, CDR2 YFSETQ. V lost 4 bases to trimming and J lost 6 bases, with 17 bases between them. This CDR3 region has 14 residues.

This clonotype showed up many times. V and J are TRBV7-2 and TRBJ2-7; possible D gene TRBD2, 5 bases. The CDR3 has 12 residues. Germline values: CDR1 SGHTA, CDR2 FQGNSA. Between the trimmed V and J ends, which lost 0 bases and 7 bases, there was a span of 7 bases. The CDR3 DNA follows: TGTGCCAGCAGCTTAGCTGGCGGGGAGCAGTACTTC. Protein sequence: CASSLAGGEQYF.

This clonotype has at least ten counts. The chain is built from TRBV21-1 and TRBJ1-1; TRBD1, the table's D call, was not compared with the DNA. TRBV21-1 is a pseudogene. The CDR3 is 17 amino acids. The CDR3 is CASSPGPGGLGGTEAFF. The CDR3 bases are TGTGCCAGCAGCCCGGGGCCAGGGGGCCTCGGTGGGACTGAAGCTTTCTTT.

This sequence joins TRBV20-1 and TRBJ2-2; D remains unclear. The V and J ends lost 3 bases and 5 bases respectively, with 10 bases between them. The CDR3 covers 13 residues. Germline CDR1 DFQATT, CDR2 SNEGSKA (reference sequence). As DNA, the CDR3 is TGCAGTGCTAGTTGGCCATCTACCGGGGAGCTGTTTTTT. Its protein is CSASWPSTGELFF.

This clonotype was observed a few times. V usage is TRBV6-5 and J usage is TRBJ2-7; D is ambiguous. Germline-derived CDR1 and CDR2 are MNHEY and SVGAGI. This CDR3 is built from 13 residues. The CDR3 here is CAVRPLDLGEQYF. The CDR3 region has the DNA TGTGCTGTACGTCCCCTAGACCTGGGCGAGCAGTACTTC.

This clonotype came up many times. The chain links TRBV29-1 to TRBJ2-1, with D perhaps TRBD1 (6 bases). The CDR3 has 15 amino acids. Germline V lookup: CDR1 SQVTM, CDR2 ANQGSEA. Trimming took 4 bases from V and 4 from J, leaving 17 bases between them. CDR3 coding DNA: TGCAGCGTTGCAATCCCAGGGGCAGGTTACAATGAGCAGTTCTTC. It codes for CSVAIPGAGYNEQFF.

This clonotype was recorded at least ten times. The CDR3: CSALLTYEQYV. DNA of the CDR3: TGCAGTGCCCTTCTAACCTACGAGCAGTACGTC. The chain links TRBV20-1 to TRBJ2-7, with D unclear. From germline, CDR1 is DFQATT and CDR2 SNEGSKA (reference sequence). The CDR3 is made up of 11 amino acids. Trimming pared 6 bases from V and 2 bases from J, leaving 8 bases between.

This clonotype came up a few times. This chain connects TRBV15 to TRBJ2-5; no firm D call. The CDR3 is made up of 13 amino acids. Trimming took 5 bases from V and 0 from J, leaving 7 bases between them. Germline loops: CDR1 LNHNV, CDR2 YYDKDF (reference sequence). CDR3 nucleotide sequence: TGTGCCACCAGCCGCGTGTACCAAGAGACCCAGTACTTC. Translated: CATSRVYQETQYF. Full variable domain (missing parts from reference TRBV15 and TRBJ2-5): DAMVIQNPRYQVTQFGKPVTLSCSQTLNHNVMYWYQQKSSQAPKLLFHYYDKDFNNEADTPDNFQSRRPNTSFCFLDIRSPGLGDTAMYLCATSRVYQETQYFGPGTRLLVL.